This TCR beta chain stems from a study of T cells in Graves' hyperthyroidism and ophthalmopathy. This clonotype has just a few counts. Its cognate antigen is unknown. The CDR3 regions of TCR beta were amplified from RNA transcripts. First-round RT-PCR with HTBI primers amplified the TCR CDR3 region. Via MiXCR, TCRdb re-called the multiplex PCR reads, giving one row per CDR3 protein. The sample includes hundreds of thousands of distinct CDR3 sequences, approximately 25% seen only once; the top ten take roughly 12%. Between the trimmed V and J ends, which lost 7 bases and 5 bases, there was a span of 20 bases. Germline CDR1 and CDR2: ENHRY and SYGVKD. The CDR3 runs to 15 residues. Study-level points and caveats: Within blood appeared most thyroid clonotypes that had expanded above 0.001. The model made its ophthalmopathy prediction, and onset followed a median approximately six months later.

Sequences were obtained from blood. The J gene is TRBJ1-1, the V gene TRBV10-3; TRBD1 might be the D (5 bases). The clonotype originates from a woman aged 25 to 39 with Graves' ophthalmopathy. CDR3 region: CAITSIPGRRTEAFF. In DNA form, the CDR3 reads TGTGCCATCACGTCTATCCCGGGACGTAGAACTGAAGCTTTCTTT.